This T cell receptor beta chain was documented in a study of control samples from healthy donors and cancer patients. This CDR3 has 13 residues. V shed 6 bases, J shed 10 bases, and the junction held 6 bases outside the gene matches. In germline, CDR1 is KGHDR, CDR2 SFDVKD. This clone was picked up one time. TCRdb keeps only in-frame clones here, not all; method: immunoSEQ multiplex PCR. The sample contains about 50,000 clones, 93% of which appear only once. Sample: PBMCs. This TCR derives from a woman aged 45 to 65 with head and neck cancer. The chain combines TRBV24-1 with TRBJ2-1; 9 nucleotides agree with TRBD1. The CDR3 nucleotides are TGTGCCACCAGTCCAGGGACAGGGTGGGAGCAGTTCTTC. Its protein is CATSPGTGWEQFF.